The rows below give T cell receptor beta chains drawn from one sample of a study of OX40 agonist ivuxolimab in advanced cancers. Sequencing used immunoSEQ multiplex PCR; TCRdb keeps in-frame clones, though not all of them. The sample contains 30,000 to 45,000 clones, approximately 90% of which appear only once. The sequencing used CD4+ or CD8+ T cells sorted from blood, collected in a trial of the OX40 agonist ivuxolimab. Receptors originate from an adult with an advanced solid tumor such as melanoma, head and neck, liver or kidney cancer. CDR3s include the opening cysteine and the closing phenylalanine or tryptophan. Each record gives: V gene, D gene, J gene, clone size, CDR3 protein, CDR3 DNA. The D gene is left open where the match is weak. A clone size is listed for some rows: how often the clone was seen (once, few, many), or a class if it is expanded.

v_call: TRBV5-5
d_call: TRBD1
j_call: TRBJ1-2
clone_size: -
cdr3_aa: CASSPGQGGYGYTF
cdr3_nt: TGTGCCAGCAGCCCAGGACAGGGAGGCTATGGCTACACCTTC

v_call: TRBV6-4
d_call: -
j_call: TRBJ2-3
clone_size: -
cdr3_aa: CASSLNGGTDTQYF
cdr3_nt: TGTGCCAGCAGCCTAAATGGGGGCACAGATACGCAGTATTTT

v_call: TRBV28
d_call: -
j_call: TRBJ2-1
clone_size: -
cdr3_aa: CASSFIDEQFF
cdr3_nt: TGTGCCAGCAGTTTCATCGATGAGCAGTTCTTC

v_call: TRBV19
d_call: -
j_call: TRBJ2-3
clone_size: -
cdr3_aa: CASSIVAGDTQYF
cdr3_nt: TGTGCCAGTAGTATTGTGGCAGGGGATACGCAGTATTTT

v_call: TRBV7-2
d_call: TRBD2
j_call: TRBJ2-7
clone_size: -
cdr3_aa: CASSSGTSSYEQYF
cdr3_nt: TGTGCCAGCAGCTCTGGGACTAGCTCCTACGAGCAGTACTTC

v_call: TRBV2
d_call: -
j_call: TRBJ1-5
clone_size: -
cdr3_aa: CASDSANQPQHF
cdr3_nt: TGTGCCAGTGACAGCGCAAATCAGCCCCAGCATTTT

v_call: TRBV28
d_call: TRBD2
j_call: TRBJ2-7
clone_size: -
cdr3_aa: CASSFEWGGKVHEQYF
cdr3_nt: TGTGCCAGCAGTTTTGAGTGGGGGGGAAAGGTCCACGAGCAGTACTTC

v_call: TRBV28
d_call: TRBD1
j_call: TRBJ2-7
clone_size: -
cdr3_aa: CASSSGTGGSYEQYF
cdr3_nt: TGTGCCAGCAGTTCCGGGACAGGGGGCTCCTACGAGCAGTACTTC

v_call: TRBV5-6
d_call: TRBD1
j_call: TRBJ1-2
clone_size: -
cdr3_aa: CASSGQGPYGYTF
cdr3_nt: TGTGCCAGCAGCGGACAGGGCCCCTATGGCTACACCTTC

v_call: TRBV7-6
d_call: -
j_call: TRBJ1-1
clone_size: -
cdr3_aa: CASSQGGTTSHDTEAFF
cdr3_nt: TGTGCCAGCAGCCAAGGAGGGACAACATCTCACGACACTGAAGCTTTCTTT

v_call: TRBV9
d_call: -
j_call: TRBJ2-3
clone_size: -
cdr3_aa: CASSASSTDTQYF
cdr3_nt: TGTGCCAGCAGTGCCTCTAGCACAGATACGCAGTATTTT

v_call: TRBV7-9
d_call: -
j_call: TRBJ2-1
clone_size: -
cdr3_aa: CASTKRPSKNEQFF
cdr3_nt: TGTGCCAGCACTAAACGGCCTAGCAAGAATGAGCAGTTCTTC

v_call: TRBV5-6
d_call: -
j_call: TRBJ1-5
clone_size: once
cdr3_aa: CASSLTLGHNSNQPQHF
cdr3_nt: TGTGCCAGCAGCTTGACATTGGGTCACAATAGCAATCAGCCCCAGCATTTT

v_call: TRBV19
d_call: TRBD1
j_call: TRBJ1-4
clone_size: -
cdr3_aa: CASSTHRGGSANEKLFF
cdr3_nt: TGTGCCAGTAGTACCCACAGGGGCGGATCGGCTAATGAAAAACTGTTTTTT

v_call: TRBV7-9
d_call: -
j_call: TRBJ2-2
clone_size: -
cdr3_aa: CASSLAGGDDTGELFF
cdr3_nt: TGTGCCAGCAGCTTAGCTGGCGGGGATGACACCGGGGAGCTGTTTTTT

v_call: TRBV27
d_call: -
j_call: TRBJ1-1
clone_size: -
cdr3_aa: CASSSRVEAFF
cdr3_nt: TGTGCCAGCAGTTCCAGGGTTGAAGCTTTCTTT

v_call: TRBV5-4
d_call: TRBD1
j_call: TRBJ2-2
clone_size: -
cdr3_aa: CASSFGVTGGFGELFF
cdr3_nt: TGTGCCAGCAGCTTCGGGGTGACAGGGGGATTCGGGGAGCTGTTTTTT

v_call: TRBV28
d_call: TRBD2
j_call: TRBJ2-2
clone_size: -
cdr3_aa: CASSLRGLAGTGELFF
cdr3_nt: TGTGCCAGCAGTCTACGAGGACTAGCGGGCACCGGGGAGCTGTTTTTT

v_call: TRBV5-4
d_call: -
j_call: TRBJ2-7
clone_size: -
cdr3_aa: CASSLSTVTYEQYF
cdr3_nt: TGTGCCAGCAGCTTGTCAACAGTGACCTACGAGCAGTACTTC

v_call: TRBV2
d_call: -
j_call: TRBJ2-7
clone_size: -
cdr3_aa: CASAGQSYEQYF
cdr3_nt: TGTGCCAGTGCGGGACAGTCCTACGAGCAGTACTTC

v_call: TRBV29-1
d_call: -
j_call: TRBJ2-7
clone_size: -
cdr3_aa: CSVETGIYEQYF
cdr3_nt: TGCAGCGTTGAAACAGGGATTTACGAGCAGTACTTC

v_call: TRBV30
d_call: -
j_call: TRBJ1-1
clone_size: -
cdr3_aa: CAWSPLMNTEAFF
cdr3_nt: TGTGCCTGGAGTCCACTAATGAACACTGAAGCTTTCTTT

v_call: TRBV4-3
d_call: TRBD2
j_call: TRBJ2-3
clone_size: -
cdr3_aa: CASSQETNSGISTDTQYF
cdr3_nt: TGCGCCAGCAGCCAAGAGACAAATAGCGGGATTAGCACAGATACGCAGTATTTT

v_call: TRBV28
d_call: TRBD1
j_call: TRBJ1-1
clone_size: -
cdr3_aa: CASSPTGDEAFF
cdr3_nt: TGTGCCAGCAGTCCTACAGGGGATGAAGCTTTCTTT

v_call: TRBV11-3
d_call: -
j_call: TRBJ2-7
clone_size: -
cdr3_aa: CASGTGSYEQYF
cdr3_nt: TGTGCCTCCGGGACGGGGTCCTACGAGCAGTACTTC

v_call: TRBV28
d_call: -
j_call: TRBJ2-2
clone_size: -
cdr3_aa: CASSFGGELFF
cdr3_nt: TGTGCCAGCAGTTTTGGTGGGGAGCTGTTTTTT

v_call: TRBV2
d_call: -
j_call: TRBJ2-1
clone_size: once
cdr3_aa: CASSEPFLGGGPNNEQFF
cdr3_nt: TGTGCCAGCAGTGAACCATTCCTAGGGGGAGGGCCGAACAATGAGCAGTTCTTC

v_call: TRBV11-2
d_call: -
j_call: TRBJ1-2
clone_size: -
cdr3_aa: CASSLGVGTADFAYTF
cdr3_nt: TGTGCCAGCAGCTTAGGTGTTGGGACCGCTGATTTCGCCTACACCTTC

v_call: TRBV11-3
d_call: TRBD1
j_call: TRBJ2-2
clone_size: -
cdr3_aa: CASSSPGTGRTGELFF
cdr3_nt: TGTGCCAGCAGCTCCCCCGGGACAGGGAGGACCGGGGAGCTGTTTTTT

v_call: TRBV9
d_call: -
j_call: TRBJ2-1
clone_size: -
cdr3_aa: CASSVVSATSYNEQFF
cdr3_nt: TGTGCCAGCAGCGTAGTTAGTGCTACCAGTTACAATGAGCAGTTCTTC

v_call: TRBV9
d_call: TRBD2
j_call: TRBJ2-1
clone_size: -
cdr3_aa: CASSPSGRAFPEQFF
cdr3_nt: TGTGCCAGCAGCCCTAGCGGGAGGGCCTTCCCTGAGCAGTTCTTC